This T cell receptor beta chain comes out of a study of cytomegalovirus exposure and HLA in healthy donors. Across the study: A prior study identified 117 million unique TCR beta sequences from about 180 million T cells. Findings and limits, study-wide: A previous analysis found most TCR beta V segments productive roughly 87% or roughly 30% of the time. A later analysis linked a missense variant in DCLRE1C to the trimming of TCR beta V and J genes.

Use of 60 Vbeta and 13 Jbeta primers characterized the PCR. Profiling relied on immunoSEQ multiplex PCR, and the TCRdb table lists in-frame clones only, not all of them. The sample records about 170,000 clones, around 80% being singletons. Details on this clone: Its antigen is currently unknown.

The source is a male donor in good health and CMV-seronegative. The sequencing sample was made of PBMCs.

This CDR3 is CASSPGLAAYEQYF. CDR3 nucleotides: TGTGCCAGCAGCCCAGGACTAGCGGCGTACGAGCAGTACTTC. The chain combines TRBV7-3 with TRBJ2-7; 10 nucleotides line up with TRBD2. This CDR3 comprises 14 residues. J was trimmed by 4 bases and V by 5 bases; bases with no gene match: 5. Germline V gene data show CDR1 as SGHTA and CDR2 as FQGTGA.